These 23 T cell receptor beta chains were sequenced from one sample in a study of T cell clonotyping in hematopoietic cell transplantation. Sequencing used immunoSEQ multiplex PCR; TCRdb keeps in-frame clones, though not all of them. The repertoire holds approximately 4,200 clones, with 76% as singletons. The sequenced sample was peripheral blood mononuclear cells, obtained 100 days after allogeneic stem cell transplant. The receptor set was obtained from a male patient aged 45-60 years who had an allogeneic stem cell transplant from an unrelated donor, so the T cells may come from the graft donor. Some clones in this sample may be carry-over from other donors' samples.

This clone appeared a single time. The J gene is TRBJ2-7, the V gene TRBV2, with unresolved D. Trimming took off 2 bases at V and 0 bases at J, with 8 bases between the two ends. This CDR3 has 14 amino acids. Per the germline V gene, CDR1 is SNHLY and CDR2 is FYNNEI. The CDR3 loop is CASSENVDSYEQYF. The CDR3 bases are TGTGCCAGCAGTGAAAACGTGGACTCCTACGAGCAGTACTTC.

There are a few counts of this clone. The rearrangement links TRBV9 to TRBJ1-6; D is ambiguous. Trimming stripped 0 bases from V and 7 bases from J, with 5 bases between. This CDR3 is 13 amino acids long. Per germline, CDR1 SGDLS and CDR2 YYNGEE. CDR3 sequence reads: CASSVGTNSPLHF. Here the CDR3 DNA reads TGTGCCAGCAGCGTAGGAACAAATTCACCCCTCCACTTT.

The chain joins TRBV28 to TRBJ2-5; 8 bases are shared with TRBD1. V dropped 6 bases and J dropped 5; count of bases not matched to a gene: 11. Germline V gene data show CDR1 as MDHEN and CDR2 as SYDVKM. The CDR3 covers 15 residues. DNA of the CDR3: TGTGCCAGCAGCGCGCCGACAGGGGAGTGGGAGACCCAGTACTTC. Encoded protein: CASSAPTGEWETQYF.

This clone was counted between two and nine times. This chain connects TRBV10-3 to TRBJ1-3; weak D call: TRBD1 (5 bases). Germline V CDR1 and CDR2: ENHRY, SYGVKD. V shed 6 bases and J shed 3 bases, with 12 bases lying between them. CDR3 length: 14 residues. The CDR3 reads CAIRDLGDGNTIYF. CDR3 nucleotides: TGTGCCATCAGGGACCTGGGGGATGGAAACACCATATATTTT.

This chain connects TRBV11-1 to TRBJ1-2; D might be TRBD1 (6 bases). The CDR3 is made up of 16 amino acids. Per the germline V gene, CDR1 is SGHAT and CDR2 is FQDESV (reference sequence). Between the trimmed V and J ends, which lost 4 bases and 3 bases, there was a span of 18 bases. The CDR3 sequence is CASSSALGQIDYGYTF. The CDR3, as DNA: TGTGCCAGCAGCTCCGCCCTAGGACAGATTGACTATGGCTACACCTTC.

Here the CDR3 reads CASRLAGGLPDTQYF. The CDR3 DNA follows: TGTGCCAGCAGGCTAGCGGGAGGGCTCCCAGATACGCAGTATTTT. The V call is TRBV27, the J call TRBJ2-3; TRBD2 matches 12 bases. The CDR3 runs 15 residues. Germline V lookup: CDR1 MNHEY, CDR2 SMNVEV (reference sequence). Losses at the gene ends were 6 bases for V and 4 bases for J; bases not matched to a gene: 5.

CDR3 sequence (DNA): TGTGCCAGCAGCCGGGACGTCTCTGATCCTTACGAGCAGTACTTC. Protein: CASSRDVSDPYEQYF. The chain joins TRBV7-2 to TRBJ2-7; D possibly matches TRBD1 or TRBD2 (5 bases each). Germline loops: CDR1 SGHTA, CDR2 FQGNSA. Trimming removed 5 bases from V and 4 bases from J, with 18 bases in between. This CDR3 spans 15 amino acids.

The chain couples TRBV14 to TRBJ2-7; D gene uncertain. Trimming stripped 1 base from V and 6 bases from J, with 10 bases between. There are 13 residues in the CDR3. The germline CDR1 and CDR2 sequences are SGHDN and FVKESK. CDR3 nucleotides: TGTGCCAGCAGCCAAGGCCAGTACGGCGAGCAGTACTTC. It encodes CASSQGQYGEQYF. The variable domain in full, completed from reference TRBV14 and TRBJ2-7, reads EAGVTQFPSHSVIEKGQTVTLRCDPISGHDNLYWYRRVMGKEIKFLLHFVKESKQDESGMPNNRFLAERTGGTYSTLKVQPAELEDSGVYFCASSQGQYGEQYFGPGTRLTVT.

The chain has TRBV28 and TRBJ1-1; 9 bases are shared with TRBD1. The CDR3 is 17 residues long. Losses at the gene ends were 6 bases for V and 4 bases for J; bases not matched to a gene: 15. Germline V CDR1 and CDR2: MDHEN, SYDVKM. CDR3 loop: CASRIPGQGRLGTEAFF. CDR3 nucleotides: TGTGCCAGCAGGATACCGGGACAGGGTCGTCTGGGCACTGAAGCTTTCTTT.

The chain is built from TRBV2 and TRBJ2-7; possible D gene TRBD1, 6 bases. Between the trimmed V and J ends, which lost 4 bases and 0 bases, there was a span of 13 bases. Germline V gives CDR1 SNHLY, CDR2 FYNNEI. The CDR3 contains 15 residues. The CDR3 region is CASSVEGESSYEQYF. For the CDR3, the DNA is TGTGCCAGCAGTGTTGAGGGGGAAAGCTCCTACGAGCAGTACTTC.

This clone showed up just once. V is TRBV7-7 and J is TRBJ2-3; D not certain. Per the germline V gene, CDR1 is SSHAT and CDR2 is FNYEAQ (reference sequence). This CDR3 spans 13 amino acids. Between the trimmed V and J ends, which lost 5 bases and 2 bases, there was a span of 8 bases. CDR3 bases: TGTGCCAGCAGCCCCGGTCCCACAGATACGCAGTATTTT. Protein product: CASSPGPTDTQYF.

This clone was found a few times. The genes are TRBV5-1 and TRBJ2-3; 7 bases agree with TRBD1. The germline CDR1 and CDR2 sequences are SGHRS and YFSETQ. The CDR3 covers 16 residues. V dropped 9 bases and J dropped 4; count of bases not matched to a gene: 17. The CDR3 nucleotides are TGCGCCACCATGAAGTTTGGGCCCCAGGGGGCAGATACGCAGTATTTT. This encodes CATMKFGPQGADTQYF.

The genes are TRBV10-2 and TRBJ2-6; 10 bases are shared with TRBD1. Germline-derived CDR1 and CDR2 are WSHSY and SAAADI. The CDR3 extends over 15 amino acids. Trimming took 6 bases from V and 2 from J; bases not matched to a gene: 1. CDR3 sequence (DNA): TGCGCCAGCAGGACAGGGGGCCCTGGGGCCAACGTCCTGACTTTC. It specifies CASRTGGPGANVLTF.

V usage is TRBV7-9 and J usage is TRBJ1-3; D is ambiguous. The V gene's germline CDR1 is SEHNR and CDR2 FQNEAQ (reference sequence). Between the trimmed V and J ends, which lost 5 bases and 6 bases, there was a span of 20 bases. The CDR3 is made up of 16 amino acids. The CDR3 loop is CASSANPRTLENTIYF. The CDR3 DNA sequence: TGTGCCAGCAGCGCCAACCCCAGAACGTTGGAAAACACCATATATTTT.

About this clone itself: One end of the junction fails to match germline, which may point to a read error. In the same sample, other DNA sequences code for this CDR3. The rearrangement joins TRBV6-5 to TRBJ2-2, with D possibly matching TRBD2 (5 bases). The CDR3 spans 14 residues. Germline CDR1 is MNHEY and CDR2 is SVGAGI. In DNA, the CDR3 is TGTGCCAGCAGTTACTCGTGGTCAACCGGGGAGTTGTTTTTT. Amino acid sequence: CASSYSWSTGELFF.

The chain couples TRBV6-1 to TRBJ1-2; TRBD1 agrees at 7 bases. The CDR3 loop spans 14 amino acids. Germline CDR1 and CDR2: MNHNS and SASEGT. The CDR3 reads CTAERDSSNYGYTF. The CDR3 nucleotides are TGTACTGCAGAGAGGGACAGCTCTAACTATGGCTACACCTTC.

This chain uses TRBV6-6 with TRBJ2-5; possibly TRBD2 for D (7 bases). Germline CDR1 and CDR2: MNHNY and SVGAGI (reference sequence). Trimming cost V 0 bases and J 4 bases, with 15 bases left between them. The CDR3 is 16 residues long. CDR3 loop: CASSYSGGGRGETQYF. In nucleotides, the CDR3 is TGTGCCAGCAGTTACTCGGGCGGGGGCAGGGGAGAGACCCAGTACTTC.

This clone was seen a handful of times. V usage is TRBV4-1 and J usage is TRBJ1-5; D is perhaps TRBD1 (6 bases). The CDR3 consists of 14 residues. Trimming took 3 bases from V and 5 from J, leaving 11 bases between them. Germline V gene data show CDR1 as MGHRA and CDR2 as YSYEKL. CDR3 sequence reads: CASSQRTEDQPQHF. The CDR3 DNA follows: TGCGCCAGCAGCCAGAGGACAGAGGATCAGCCCCAGCATTTT.

Only one count was recorded for this clone. The chain couples TRBV6-6 to TRBJ2-3; TRBD1 or TRBD2 may be the D gene (5 bases each). V dropped 4 bases and J dropped 8 bases, with 16 bases sitting between them. Germline lookup yields CDR1 MNHNY and CDR2 SVGAGI (reference sequence). CDR3 length equals 14 residues. The CDR3: CASSSGTYESTQYF. The CDR3 bases are TGTGCCAGCAGTTCCGGGACCTACGAGAGTACGCAGTATTTT.

The chain carries TRBV28 and TRBJ1-5; the match to TRBD1 covers 8 bases. The germline V gene has CDR1 MDHEN and CDR2 SYDVKM. The CDR3 is made up of 15 amino acids. V lost 6 bases and J lost 11; bases outside the gene matches: 15. Here the CDR3 DNA reads TGTGCCAGCAGATTTAGAGACAGGGGAGGGGGGGCCCAGCATTTT. It translates to CASRFRDRGGGAQHF.

The CDR3 DNA sequence: TGTGCCAGCAGCTTTGGAGCGGGGGTTCCCTACGAGCAGTACTTC. This gives the protein CASSFGAGVPYEQYF. This chain links TRBV7-2 with TRBJ2-7, with 8 bases matching TRBD2. Germline CDR1 reads SGHTA; CDR2 reads FQGNSA. The trim removed 3 bases at V and 2 bases at J, leaving 6 bases unmatched. The CDR3 loop spans 15 amino acids.

The V gene is TRBV11-1, the J gene TRBJ1-2, with 9 bases fitting TRBD1. Germline V gives CDR1 SGHAT, CDR2 FQDESV (reference sequence). V was clipped by 3 bases and J by 5 bases; unmatched bases: 1. The CDR3 has 13 amino acids. This CDR3 reads CASSLGQGYGYTF. CDR3 sequence (DNA): TGTGCCAGCAGCTTGGGACAGGGTTATGGCTACACCTTC. Filled out from reference TRBV11-1 and TRBJ1-2, the complete variable domain reads EAEVAQSPRYKITEKSQAVAFWCDPISGHATLYWYRQILGQGPELLVQFQDESVVDDSQLPKDRFSAERLKGVDSTLKIQPAELGDSAMYLCASSLGQGYGYTFGSGTRLTVV.

The chain links TRBV27 to TRBJ2-7; D not certain. The V gene's germline CDR1 is MNHEY and CDR2 SMNVEV (reference sequence). Trimming stripped 3 bases from V and 3 bases from J, with 9 bases between. This CDR3 region has 13 residues. DNA of the CDR3: TGTGCCAGCAGTTTTGTGGGGATCTACGAGCAGTACTTC. Translation gives CASSFVGIYEQYF.